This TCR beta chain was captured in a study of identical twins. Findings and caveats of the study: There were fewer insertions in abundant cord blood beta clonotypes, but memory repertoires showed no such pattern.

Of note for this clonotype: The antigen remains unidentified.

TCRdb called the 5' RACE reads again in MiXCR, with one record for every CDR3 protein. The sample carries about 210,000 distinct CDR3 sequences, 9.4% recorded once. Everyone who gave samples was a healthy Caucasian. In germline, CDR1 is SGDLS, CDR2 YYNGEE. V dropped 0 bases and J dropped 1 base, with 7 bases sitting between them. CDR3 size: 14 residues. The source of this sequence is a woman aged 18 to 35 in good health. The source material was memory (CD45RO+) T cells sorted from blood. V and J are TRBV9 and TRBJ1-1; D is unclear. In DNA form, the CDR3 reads TGTGCCAGCAGCGTAGTCCCAGAGAACACTGAAGCTTTCTTT. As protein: CASSVVPENTEAFF.